Each of the 20 T cell receptor beta chains below was sequenced from the same sample in a study of blood T cell repertoires in COVID-19. Sequencing used immunoSEQ multiplex PCR; TCRdb keeps in-frame clones, though not all of them. The sample carries 95,000 to 110,000 clones, about 79% recorded once. Sequencing was performed on peripheral blood. These receptors all come from a woman of 80 years or more with active or convalescent COVID-19.

The V and J genes are TRBV5-8 and TRBJ2-5, with 8 bases lining up with TRBD2. CDR1 and CDR2 from the germline V gene are SGHTS and YDEGEE. V lost 4 bases to trimming and J lost 5 bases; unmatched junction nucleotides: 7. The CDR3 has 14 amino acids. CDR3 residues: CASSGGTSWETQYF. The CDR3 DNA sequence: TGTGCCAGCAGCGGGGGGACTAGTTGGGAGACCCAGTACTTC.

The genes are TRBV9 and TRBJ2-3, with D possibly matching TRBD2 (5 bases). V lost 0 bases and J 6 bases, leaving 17 bases between the germline ends. From germline, CDR1 is SGDLS and CDR2 YYNGEE. The CDR3 has 16 amino acids. The CDR3 loop reads CASSVESAGNWDTQYF. The DNA for the CDR3 is TGTGCCAGCAGCGTAGAATCGGCGGGTAACTGGGATACGCAGTATTTT.

V gene TRBV7-9 combines with J gene TRBJ1-4; D may be TRBD1 (5 bases). Between the trimmed V and J ends, which lost 7 bases and 1 base, there was a span of 16 bases. Germline loops: CDR1 SEHNR, CDR2 FQNEAQ (reference sequence). The CDR3 runs 16 residues. CDR3 in DNA: TGTGCCAGCACCAGACAGTATTTAAGAACTAATGAAAAACTGTTTTTT. Translated, it gives CASTRQYLRTNEKLFF.

The chain carries TRBV3-1 (or the pseudogene TRBV3-2) and TRBJ2-1; TRBD2 matches at 11 bases. J lost 1 base, V lost 1 base, and 6 bases had no gene match. Germline V gene sequence: CDR1 LGHDT, CDR2 YNNKEL (reference sequence). This CDR3 spans 18 amino acids. Here the CDR3 DNA reads TGTGCCAGCAGCCAAGGACTAGCGGGACCCCATTCCTACAATGAGCAGTTCTTC. Its protein is CASSQGLAGPHSYNEQFF.

The rearrangement joins TRBV6-1 to TRBJ2-4, with D perhaps matching TRBD2 (6 bases). V was shortened by 2 bases and J by 0 bases, with 17 bases between the two germline ends. CDR3 length: 18 amino acids. Germline-derived CDR1 and CDR2 are MNHNS and SASEGT. Here the CDR3 reads CASSELSPGLVAKNIQYF. In nucleotides, the CDR3 is TGTGCCAGCAGTGAACTTAGCCCGGGACTCGTAGCCAAAAACATTCAGTACTTC.

The chain has TRBV2 and TRBJ2-7; TRBD1 might be the D (6 bases). The CDR3 is 15 residues long. Trimming took off 5 bases at V and 0 bases at J, with 14 bases between the two ends. Per germline, CDR1 SNHLY and CDR2 FYNNEI. The CDR3: CASSQQGLSSYEQYF. DNA of the CDR3: TGTGCCAGCAGTCAACAGGGTCTGAGCTCCTACGAGCAGTACTTC.

The V gene is TRBV5-1, the J gene TRBJ1-4; the match to TRBD1 covers 7 bases. In germline, CDR1 is SGHRS, CDR2 YFSETQ. The V gene end was trimmed by 0 bases and the J gene end by 7 bases; junction bases not matched to a gene: 9. There are 16 residues in the CDR3. CDR3 sequence reads: CASSLEARGRGEKLFF. Written as DNA, the CDR3 is TGCGCCAGCAGCTTGGAGGCTAGGGGGCGCGGTGAAAAACTGTTTTTT.

The chain employs TRBV30 and TRBJ1-3; weak D call: TRBD1 (6 bases). The CDR3 runs 15 residues. V was cut by 0 bases and J by 0 bases, with 9 bases left in between. From germline, CDR1 is GTSNPN and CDR2 SVGIG (reference sequence). DNA for the CDR3: TGTGCCTGGAGTGTAGGACAGATCTCTGGAAACACCATATATTTT. It translates to CAWSVGQISGNTIYF.

This clone has only a few counts. The genes are TRBV11-2 and TRBJ1-2; tentatively, D is TRBD1 (5 bases). The CDR3 covers 15 residues. Trimming removed 1 base at V and 2 bases at J, with 11 bases between. Per germline, CDR1 SGHAT and CDR2 FQNNGV. CDR3 loop: CASSLARAWNYGYTF. In nucleotides, the CDR3 is TGTGCCAGCAGCTTAGCCAGGGCGTGGAACTATGGCTACACCTTC.

The rearrangement joins TRBV29-1 to TRBJ1-1; TRBD1 aligns across 8 bases. CDR1 and CDR2 from the germline V gene are SQVTM and ANQGSEA. V lost 3 bases and J lost 4; bases outside the gene matches: 7. This CDR3 contains 14 residues. The CDR3 here is CSVEAGGVGTEAFF. DNA for the CDR3: TGCAGCGTTGAGGCAGGGGGCGTCGGCACTGAAGCTTTCTTT. Looking up the rest from reference TRBV29-1 and TRBJ1-1 gives the full variable domain: SAVISQKPSRDICQRGTSLTIQCQVDSQVTMMFWYRQQPGQSLTLIATANQGSEATYESGFVIDKFPISRPNLTFSTLTVSNMSPEDSSIYLCSVEAGGVGTEAFFGQGTRLTVV.

The rearrangement joins TRBV14 to TRBJ1-1; D is unresolved. There are 13 residues in the CDR3. The V gene lost 4 bases and the J gene lost 2 bases, with 8 bases spanning the gap. Looked up from germline, CDR1 is SGHDN and CDR2 is FVKESK. CDR3 residues: CASSPGLNTEAFF. CDR3 bases: TGTGCCAGCAGCCCTGGACTAAACACTGAAGCTTTCTTT.

The chain carries TRBV6-5 and TRBJ1-4, with 10 bases that match TRBD1. Trimming cost V 6 bases and J 8 bases; bases outside gene matches: 6. This CDR3 comprises 14 residues. The germline gives CDR1 MNHEY, CDR2 SVGAGI. The CDR3 protein is CASSRDRGGEKLFF. Here the CDR3 DNA reads TGTGCCAGCAGCCGGGACAGGGGAGGAGAAAAACTGTTTTTT.

This clone was seen a few times. The J gene is TRBJ2-7, the V gene TRBV27; D might be TRBD1 (6 bases). The V and J ends lost 4 bases and 2 bases respectively, with 15 bases between them. CDR3 size: 15 residues. CDR1 is MNHEY, CDR2 SMNVEV, per germline (reference sequence). The CDR3 sequence is CASSYQDSRTYEQYF. The CDR3 coding sequence is TGTGCCAGCAGTTACCAGGACAGCCGAACCTACGAGCAGTACTTC.

This chain joins TRBV27 and TRBJ1-2, with 7 bases that match TRBD1. This CDR3 region has 13 residues. V dropped 5 bases and J dropped 8; count of bases not matched to a gene: 8. Germline-derived CDR1 and CDR2 are MNHEY and SMNVEV (reference sequence). CDR3 protein: CASSQQGVGGYTF. In DNA, the CDR3 is TGTGCCAGCAGTCAGCAGGGGGTGGGCGGCTACACCTTC.

The V and J genes are TRBV6-2 or TRBV6-3 and TRBJ1-1, with D unresolved. V was trimmed by 4 bases and J by 3 bases, leaving 9 bases between them. This CDR3 contains 13 residues. Germline CDR1 is MNHEY and CDR2 is SVGEGT. The CDR3 spells CASSLDTYTEAFF. In DNA form, the CDR3 reads TGTGCCAGCAGTTTAGACACTTACACTGAAGCTTTCTTT.

The chain employs TRBV29-1 and TRBJ2-6; 9 nucleotides align to TRBD1. J was trimmed by 0 bases and V by 0 bases; bases with no gene match: 3. The germline V gene encodes CDR1 SQVTM and CDR2 ANQGSEA. The CDR3 consists of 17 residues. This chain's CDR3 is CSVEERDRVSGANVLTF. In DNA, the CDR3 is TGCAGCGTTGAAGAAAGGGACAGGGTCTCTGGGGCCAACGTCCTGACTTTC.

The CDR3 bases are TGCGCCAGCAGCTTTATGAAGGGACTAGCGGGCACAGATACGCAGTATTTT. The encoded protein is CASSFMKGLAGTDTQYF. J is TRBJ2-3 and V is TRBV5-1, with 11 bases that match TRBD2. V was pared by 2 bases and J by 1 base, with 6 bases of the junction left unmatched. CDR3 length equals 17 residues. From germline, CDR1 is SGHRS and CDR2 YFSETQ.

The chain employs TRBV5-4 and TRBJ1-1; tentative D call: TRBD1 (5 bases). The CDR3 extends over 14 amino acids. CDR1 and CDR2 (germline): SGHNT, YYREEE (reference sequence). The V gene lost 0 bases and the J gene lost 10 bases, with 16 bases spanning the gap. CDR3 coding DNA: TGTGCCAGCAGCTTGGAAGGGACTATCCTTGGAGCTTTCTTT. The encoded protein is CASSLEGTILGAFF.

The chain has TRBV3-1 (or the pseudogene TRBV3-2) and TRBJ1-2; D possibly corresponds to TRBD1 (6 bases). The V gene's germline CDR1 is LGHDT and CDR2 YNNKEL (reference sequence). V lost 4 bases to trimming and J lost 4 bases, with 19 bases between them. This CDR3 spans 16 amino acids. Here the CDR3 reads CASSPISGAGVYGYTF. CDR3 in DNA: TGTGCCAGCAGCCCCATTTCCGGGGCAGGGGTCTATGGCTACACCTTC.

On this clone: The sample contains more than one DNA sequence encoding this CDR3. The V and J genes are TRBV27 and TRBJ1-2; 8 bases fit TRBD1. The CDR3 is 14 amino acids. V lost 6 bases to trimming and J lost 1 base; unmatched junction nucleotides: 4. In germline, CDR1 is MNHEY, CDR2 SMNVEV (reference sequence). Here the CDR3 reads CASSLTGVNYGYTF. The CDR3 DNA sequence: TGTGCCAGCAGCCTGACAGGGGTTAACTATGGCTACACCTTC.